The rows below give T cell receptor beta chains drawn from one sample of a study of beta chain features in type 1 diabetes. Method: immunoSEQ multiplex PCR; TCRdb's copy keeps in-frame clones and lacks some. This sample has 80,000 to 90,000 clones, with approximately 32% found just once. Sequenced input: stem cell memory CD4+ T cells from blood. These receptor sequences come from a woman under 30 in good health. CDR3s include the opening cysteine and the closing phenylalanine or tryptophan. A row's size may be missing; if present it is once, few, many or a size class.

cdr3_aa v_call clone_size
CAWSPRQGILDTQYF TRBV30 -
CASSGEGYEQYF TRBV6-5 few
CASSIQGGGGYTF TRBV19 few
CTSSQPLTPGVADTQYF TRBV1 -
CASSVVEGGKLFF TRBV9 -
CASSPTRNNEQFF TRBV6-4 -
CASSQDLAGGPDTQYF TRBV4-2 few
CASKGLAGPVEQYF TRBV19 few
CASRVDRLYGYTF TRBV2 few
CASSLGLAVQGANVLTF TRBV5-1 -
CASTGTGGSYEQYF TRBV6-1 few
CASSPLGGQETQYF TRBV18 -
CASSLGQRDSPLHF TRBV7-2 -
CASSPGVSHTGELFF TRBV9 -
CASSLDSGSTEAFF TRBV5-1 -
CASSDEIGTEQYF TRBV7-8 few
CASTPRGGYGEGDIQYF TRBV5-1 -
CASSRYRDRMNTEAFF TRBV7-9 -
CASSGGQSYEQYF TRBV6-6 once
CASSQGARGYF TRBV23-1 medium-sized
CASSRGTGDDQPQHF TRBV5-4 -
CASTEQVSSYGYTF TRBV19 -
CASSEVQGAPNTEAFF TRBV6-1 -
CASSYARTGVGEQYF TRBV6-5 -
CASSRGQGNEQFF TRBV7-9 -
CASSPRLNTDTQYF TRBV18 few
CASRLAGSTDTQYF TRBV19 -
CASSLEGQGDSPLHF TRBV4-1 few
CASSLRDAGGYEQYF TRBV6-5 -
CASSQVPRVGEQFF TRBV4-1 few
CAWSNDRALEQYF TRBV30 few
CASSSGGQPSETQYF TRBV7-2 -
CASSLDRDYNEQFF TRBV4-1 few
CASSEGQPSSYEQYF TRBV25-1 -
CASSIDHGRSEQFF TRBV19 -
CASSFPPGETQYF TRBV5-1 few
CASSLRLADTGELFF TRBV18 few
CASSGTGTYGYTF TRBV7-2 few
CASSYWDNSGYTF TRBV6-5 -
CAWSVRGAGSGYTF TRBV30 -
CASSERVGNSPLHF TRBV2 few
CASSEAVGGPRTEAFF TRBV2 -
CSVARLLASTDTQYF TRBV29-1 -
CAISEPGTSGVGLTDTQYF TRBV10-3 -
CSAPGGRTKNIQYF TRBV29-1 -
CASRITQNTGELFF TRBV2 -
CASSLGPGGLQETQYF TRBV5-1 -
CASSLDGSGGADTQYF TRBV5-1 -
CASSSPRGTNTEAFF TRBV5-4 -
CASSLRGQALSYNEQFF TRBV4-1 few
CAWSVQGRETQYF TRBV30 few
CASSVQGVGYEQYF TRBV9 few